A selection of T cell receptor beta chains follows, all from one sample in a study of cytomegalovirus exposure and HLA in healthy donors. Sequencing used immunoSEQ multiplex PCR; TCRdb keeps in-frame clones, though not all of them. This sample has roughly 150,000 clones; 65% to 90% occur once, and the top ten carry approximately 2.2%. Sequenced: PBMCs. These receptors all stem from a male donor in good health and CMV-seronegative. CDR3s include the opening cysteine and the closing phenylalanine or tryptophan. D genes are given only for firm matches. Not all rows give a size; the values are once, few, many and, for expanded clones, a class.

CASSLDRGTYNYTF | TGTGCCAGCAGCTTGGACAGGGGGACTTACAACTACACCTTC | TRBJ1-2 | TRBD1 | - | TRBV7-2
CASSDGRTGGNIQYF | TGTGCCAGCAGTGATGGGAGGACCGGGGGAAACATTCAGTACTTC | TRBJ2-4 | - | few | TRBV25-1
CASSLGQGATVDYGYTF | TGTGCCAGCAGCTTGGGACAGGGGGCCACCGTGGACTATGGCTACACCTTC | TRBJ1-2 | TRBD1 | - | TRBV5-4
CASSSRDRVYEQYF | TGTGCCAGTAGTAGCCGGGACAGGGTCTACGAGCAGTACTTC | TRBJ2-7 | TRBD1 | - | TRBV19
CASSLSGGPTEAFF | TGTGCCAGCAGTTTATCAGGGGGTCCCACTGAAGCTTTCTTT | TRBJ1-1 | - | - | TRBV27
CASSGDIQYF | TGTGCCAGTAGCGGGGACATTCAGTACTTC | TRBJ2-4 | - | once | TRBV19
CASSYQGLAGYEQYF | TGTGCCAGCAGTTACCAGGGACTAGCGGGGTACGAGCAGTACTTC | TRBJ2-7 | TRBD2 | - | TRBV6-5
CASSITGSSYEQYF | TGCGCCAGCAGCATAACAGGGTCGTCCTACGAGCAGTACTTC | TRBJ2-7 | - | - | TRBV5-1
CASSLPGQGVVRVTGELFF | TGTGCCAGCAGCTTACCGGGACAGGGGGTAGTGCGGGTCACCGGGGAGCTGTTTTTT | TRBJ2-2 | TRBD1 | few | TRBV5-6
CASSPGQNTEAFF | TGTGCCAGCAGCCCTGGACAGAACACTGAAGCTTTCTTT | TRBJ1-1 | - | - | TRBV5-4
CASGFWGLENEQFF | TGTGCTAGTGGTTTTTGGGGGCTTGAGAATGAGCAGTTCTTC | TRBJ2-1 | - | - | TRBV12-5
CASGFTGERKLFF | TGTGCTAGTGGTTTTACAGGAGAGCGAAAACTGTTTTTT | TRBJ1-4 | - | few | TRBV12-5
CASSPRWASGGVYEQYF | TGTGCCAGCAGCCCCCGTTGGGCTAGCGGGGGGGTTTACGAGCAGTACTTC | TRBJ2-7 | TRBD2 | - | TRBV13
CASSQPSSGASGNTIYF | TGCGCCAGCAGCCAACCTTCCAGCGGTGCTTCTGGAAACACCATATATTTT | TRBJ1-3 | - | once | TRBV4-1
CASSPKGRPEGETQYF | TGTGCCAGCAGCCCCAAGGGAAGGCCGGAGGGAGAGACCCAGTACTTC | TRBJ2-5 | - | - | TRBV13
CASSMDRTNNSPLHF | TGTGCCAGTAGCATGGACAGGACAAATAATTCACCCCTCCACTTT | TRBJ1-6 | TRBD1 | - | TRBV19
CASSPPGADTQYF | TGCGCCAGCAGCCCGCCTGGAGCAGATACGCAGTATTTT | TRBJ2-3 | - | - | TRBV4-1
CASKAGGTEAFF | TGCGCCAGCAAGGCGGGGGGTACTGAAGCTTTCTTT | TRBJ1-1 | - | - | TRBV4-1
CASSVEGIQSPLHF | TGTGCCAGCAGCGTGGAGGGGATACAGTCACCCCTCCACTTT | TRBJ1-6 | - | - | TRBV9
CASSYRTVNNEQFF | TGTGCCAGCAGCTACCGGACAGTAAACAATGAGCAGTTCTTC | TRBJ2-1 | - | - | TRBV5-4
CASNAGFGANVLTF | TGTGCCAGCAACGCAGGGTTTGGGGCCAACGTCCTGACTTTC | TRBJ2-6 | - | - | TRBV27
CASSPSPSGGVDEQFF | TGTGCCAGTAGTCCATCCCCCAGCGGGGGGGTGGATGAGCAGTTCTTC | TRBJ2-1 | TRBD2 | - | TRBV19
CASRKGPSTYEQYF | TGTGCCAGCAGAAAGGGGCCGAGTACCTACGAGCAGTACTTC | TRBJ2-7 | - | - | TRBV27
CASSSRQGYYGYTF | TGTGCCAGCAGCTCTCGACAGGGCTACTATGGCTACACCTTC | TRBJ1-2 | TRBD1 | - | TRBV7-9
CASSLGIDKETQYF | TGCGCCAGCAGCTTGGGTATTGACAAAGAGACCCAGTACTTC | TRBJ2-5 | - | few | TRBV5-1
CASSPLGQGAYNEQFF | TGTGCCAGCAGCCCACTGGGACAGGGGGCCTACAATGAGCAGTTCTTC | TRBJ2-1 | TRBD1 | - | TRBV9
CASSPGTPAYEQYF | TGTGCCAGCAGTCCAGGGACTCCTGCCTACGAGCAGTACTTC | TRBJ2-7 | - | - | TRBV27
CASRGTLSTGELFF | TGCGCCAGCCGCGGGACTTTGAGCACCGGGGAGCTGTTTTTT | TRBJ2-2 | - | - | TRBV10-2
CASSVLGTDDQPQHF | TGTGCCAGCAGCGTACTGGGGACAGACGATCAGCCCCAGCATTTT | TRBJ1-5 | TRBD1 | - | TRBV9
CASSQTGVRNEKLFF | TGCGCCAGCAGCCAGACAGGGGTTAGAAATGAAAAACTGTTTTTT | TRBJ1-4 | TRBD1 | - | TRBV4-3
CASSRGGNQPQHF | TGTGCCAGCAGCCGGGGGGGCAATCAGCCCCAGCATTTT | TRBJ1-5 | - | once | TRBV9
CASSQGTSGGAGELFF | TGCGCCAGCAGCCAAGGGACTAGCGGGGGGGCCGGGGAGCTGTTTTTT | TRBJ2-2 | TRBD2 | few | TRBV4-1
CASSGGNQETQYF | TGTGCCAGCAGCGGGGGGAACCAAGAGACCCAGTACTTC | TRBJ2-5 | - | - | TRBV11-2
CASSRSGGPYNEQFF | TGTGCCAGCAGCCGGAGCGGGGGTCCCTACAATGAGCAGTTCTTC | TRBJ2-1 | TRBD2 | - | TRBV11-3
CASSLTGGNTIYF | TGCGCCAGCAGCTTAACAGGGGGAAACACCATATATTTT | TRBJ1-3 | - | - | TRBV5-1
CASSPGTGVTETQYF | TGCGCCAGCAGCCCCGGGACAGGGGTAACAGAGACCCAGTACTTC | TRBJ2-5 | TRBD1 | - | TRBV5-1
CASSLDSSRYTF | TGTGCCAGCAGCCTTGACAGTTCGCGCTACACCTTC | TRBJ1-2 | - | - | TRBV5-4
CASSADGKTMNTEAFF | TGTGCCAGCAGCGCGGACGGGAAAACCATGAACACTGAAGCTTTCTTT | TRBJ1-1 | - | - | TRBV5-6
CASRDRVGSYEQYF | TGTGCCAGCAGGGACAGGGTTGGTTCCTACGAGCAGTACTTC | TRBJ2-7 | TRBD1 | - | TRBV7-2
CASSLRDNYGYTF | TGTGCCAGCAGCTTGCGGGATAACTATGGCTACACCTTC | TRBJ1-2 | - | - | TRBV5-6
CSVRQGAGDQPQHF | TGCAGCGTTCGACAGGGGGCGGGGGATCAGCCCCAGCATTTT | TRBJ1-5 | TRBD1 | - | TRBV29-1
CASSWPVVAGPHTGELFF | TGTGCCAGCAGCTGGCCGGTTGTGGCGGGGCCCCACACCGGGGAGCTGTTTTTT | TRBJ2-2 | - | - | TRBV7-2
CASSPGGYEKLFF | TGCGCCAGCAGCCCGGGGGGATACGAAAAACTGTTTTTT | TRBJ1-4 | - | - | TRBV5-1
CASSAHLGEDTEAFF | TGTGCCAGCAGCGCCCACCTCGGGGAGGACACTGAAGCTTTCTTT | TRBJ1-1 | - | once | TRBV9